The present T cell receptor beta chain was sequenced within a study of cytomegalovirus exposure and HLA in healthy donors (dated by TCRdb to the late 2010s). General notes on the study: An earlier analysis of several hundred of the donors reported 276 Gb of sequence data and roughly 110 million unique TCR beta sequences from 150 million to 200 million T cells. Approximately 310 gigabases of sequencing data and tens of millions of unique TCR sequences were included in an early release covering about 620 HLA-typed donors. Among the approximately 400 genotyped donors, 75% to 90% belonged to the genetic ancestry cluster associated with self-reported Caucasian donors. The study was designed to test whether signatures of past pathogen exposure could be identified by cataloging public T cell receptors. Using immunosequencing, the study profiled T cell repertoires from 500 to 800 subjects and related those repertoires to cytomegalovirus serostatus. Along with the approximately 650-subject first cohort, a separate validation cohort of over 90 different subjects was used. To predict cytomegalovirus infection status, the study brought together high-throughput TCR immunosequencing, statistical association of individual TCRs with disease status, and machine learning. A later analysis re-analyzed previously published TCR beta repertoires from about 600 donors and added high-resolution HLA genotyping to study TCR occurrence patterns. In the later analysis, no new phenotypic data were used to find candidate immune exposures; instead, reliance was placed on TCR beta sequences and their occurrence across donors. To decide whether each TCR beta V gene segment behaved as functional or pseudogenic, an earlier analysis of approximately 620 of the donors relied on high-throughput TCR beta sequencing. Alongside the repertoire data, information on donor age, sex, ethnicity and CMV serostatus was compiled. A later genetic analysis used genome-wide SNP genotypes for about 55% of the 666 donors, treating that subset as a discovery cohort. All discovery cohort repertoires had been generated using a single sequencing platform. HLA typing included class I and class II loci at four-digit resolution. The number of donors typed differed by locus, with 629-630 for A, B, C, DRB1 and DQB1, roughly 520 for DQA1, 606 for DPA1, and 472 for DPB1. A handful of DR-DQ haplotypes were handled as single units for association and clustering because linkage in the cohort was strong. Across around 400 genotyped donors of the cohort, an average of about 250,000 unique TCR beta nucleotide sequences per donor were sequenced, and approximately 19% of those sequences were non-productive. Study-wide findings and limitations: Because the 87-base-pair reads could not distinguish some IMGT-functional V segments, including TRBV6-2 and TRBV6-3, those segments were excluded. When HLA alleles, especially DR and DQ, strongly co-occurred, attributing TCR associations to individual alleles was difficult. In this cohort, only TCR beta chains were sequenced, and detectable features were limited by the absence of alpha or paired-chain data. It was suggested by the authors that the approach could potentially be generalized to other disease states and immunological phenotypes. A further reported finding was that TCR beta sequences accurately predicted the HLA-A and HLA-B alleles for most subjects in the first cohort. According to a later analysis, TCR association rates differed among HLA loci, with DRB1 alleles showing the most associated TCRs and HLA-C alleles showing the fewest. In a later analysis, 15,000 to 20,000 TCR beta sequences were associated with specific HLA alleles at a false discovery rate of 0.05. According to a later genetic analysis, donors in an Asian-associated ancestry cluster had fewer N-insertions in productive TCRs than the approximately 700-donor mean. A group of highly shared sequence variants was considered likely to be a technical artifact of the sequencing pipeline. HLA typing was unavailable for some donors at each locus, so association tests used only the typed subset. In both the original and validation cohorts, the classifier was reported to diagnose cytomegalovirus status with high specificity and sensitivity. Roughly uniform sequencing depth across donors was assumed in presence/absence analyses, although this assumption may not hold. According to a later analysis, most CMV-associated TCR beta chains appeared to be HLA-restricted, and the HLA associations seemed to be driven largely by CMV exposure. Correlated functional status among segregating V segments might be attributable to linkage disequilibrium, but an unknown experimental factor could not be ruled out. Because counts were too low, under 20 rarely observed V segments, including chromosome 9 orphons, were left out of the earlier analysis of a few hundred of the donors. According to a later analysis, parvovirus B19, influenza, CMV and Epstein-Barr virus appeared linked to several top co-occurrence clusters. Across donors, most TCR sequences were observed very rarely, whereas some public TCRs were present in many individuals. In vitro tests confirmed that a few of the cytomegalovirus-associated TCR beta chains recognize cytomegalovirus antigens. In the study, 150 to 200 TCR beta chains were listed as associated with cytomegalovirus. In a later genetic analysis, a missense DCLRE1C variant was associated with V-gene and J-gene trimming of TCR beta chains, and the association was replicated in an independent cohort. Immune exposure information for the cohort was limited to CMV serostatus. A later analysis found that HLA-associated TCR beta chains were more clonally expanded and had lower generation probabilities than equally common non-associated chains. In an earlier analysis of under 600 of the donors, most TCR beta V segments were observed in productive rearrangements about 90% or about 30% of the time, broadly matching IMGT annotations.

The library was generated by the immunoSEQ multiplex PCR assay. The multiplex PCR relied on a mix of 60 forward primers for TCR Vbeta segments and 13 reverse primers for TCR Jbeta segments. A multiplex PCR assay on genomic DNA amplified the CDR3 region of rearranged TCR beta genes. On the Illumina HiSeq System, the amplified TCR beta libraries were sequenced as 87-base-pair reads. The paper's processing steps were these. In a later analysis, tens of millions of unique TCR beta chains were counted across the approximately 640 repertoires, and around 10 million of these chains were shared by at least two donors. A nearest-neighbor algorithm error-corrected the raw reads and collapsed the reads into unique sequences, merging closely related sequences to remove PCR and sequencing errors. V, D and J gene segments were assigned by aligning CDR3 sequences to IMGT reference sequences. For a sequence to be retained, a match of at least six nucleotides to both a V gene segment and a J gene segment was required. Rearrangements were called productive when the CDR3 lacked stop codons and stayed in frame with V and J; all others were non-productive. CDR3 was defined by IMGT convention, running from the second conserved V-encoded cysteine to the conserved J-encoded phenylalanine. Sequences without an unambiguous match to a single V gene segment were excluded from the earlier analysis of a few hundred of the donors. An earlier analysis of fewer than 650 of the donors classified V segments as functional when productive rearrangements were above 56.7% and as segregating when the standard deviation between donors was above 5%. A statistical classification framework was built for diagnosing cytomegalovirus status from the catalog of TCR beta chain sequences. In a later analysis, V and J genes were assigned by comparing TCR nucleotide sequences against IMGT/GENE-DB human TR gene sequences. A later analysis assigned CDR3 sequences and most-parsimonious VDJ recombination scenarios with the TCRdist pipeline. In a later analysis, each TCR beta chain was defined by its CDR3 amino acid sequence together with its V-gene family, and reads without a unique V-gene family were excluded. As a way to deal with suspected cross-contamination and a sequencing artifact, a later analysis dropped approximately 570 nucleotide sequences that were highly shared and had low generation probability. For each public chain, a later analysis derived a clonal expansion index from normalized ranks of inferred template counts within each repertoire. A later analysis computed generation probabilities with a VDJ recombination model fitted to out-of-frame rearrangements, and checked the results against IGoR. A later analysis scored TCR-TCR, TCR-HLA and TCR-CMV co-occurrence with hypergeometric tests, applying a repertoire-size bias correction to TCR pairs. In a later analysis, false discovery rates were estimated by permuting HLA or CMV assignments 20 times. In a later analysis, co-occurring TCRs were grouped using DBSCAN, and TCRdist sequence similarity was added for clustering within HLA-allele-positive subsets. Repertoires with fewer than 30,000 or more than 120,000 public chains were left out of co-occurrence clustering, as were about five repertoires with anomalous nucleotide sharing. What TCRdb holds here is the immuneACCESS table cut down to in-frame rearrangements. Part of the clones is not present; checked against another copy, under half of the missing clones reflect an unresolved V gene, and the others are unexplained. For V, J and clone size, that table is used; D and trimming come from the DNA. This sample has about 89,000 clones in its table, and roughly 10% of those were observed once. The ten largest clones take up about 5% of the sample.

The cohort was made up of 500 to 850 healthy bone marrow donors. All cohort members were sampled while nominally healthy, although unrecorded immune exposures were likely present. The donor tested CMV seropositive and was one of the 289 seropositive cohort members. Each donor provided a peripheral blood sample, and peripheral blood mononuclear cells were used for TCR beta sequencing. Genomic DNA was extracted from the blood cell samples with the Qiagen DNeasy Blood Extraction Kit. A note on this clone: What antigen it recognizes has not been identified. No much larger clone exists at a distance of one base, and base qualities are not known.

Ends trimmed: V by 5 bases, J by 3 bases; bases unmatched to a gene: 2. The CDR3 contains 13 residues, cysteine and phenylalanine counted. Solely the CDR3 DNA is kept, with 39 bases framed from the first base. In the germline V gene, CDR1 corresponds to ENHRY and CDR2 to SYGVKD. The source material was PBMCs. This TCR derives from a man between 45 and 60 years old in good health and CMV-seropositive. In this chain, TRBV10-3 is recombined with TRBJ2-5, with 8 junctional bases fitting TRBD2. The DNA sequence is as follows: TGTGCCATCAGTCGAGCGGGAGAAGAGACCCAGTACTTC. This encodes CAISRAGEETQYF.